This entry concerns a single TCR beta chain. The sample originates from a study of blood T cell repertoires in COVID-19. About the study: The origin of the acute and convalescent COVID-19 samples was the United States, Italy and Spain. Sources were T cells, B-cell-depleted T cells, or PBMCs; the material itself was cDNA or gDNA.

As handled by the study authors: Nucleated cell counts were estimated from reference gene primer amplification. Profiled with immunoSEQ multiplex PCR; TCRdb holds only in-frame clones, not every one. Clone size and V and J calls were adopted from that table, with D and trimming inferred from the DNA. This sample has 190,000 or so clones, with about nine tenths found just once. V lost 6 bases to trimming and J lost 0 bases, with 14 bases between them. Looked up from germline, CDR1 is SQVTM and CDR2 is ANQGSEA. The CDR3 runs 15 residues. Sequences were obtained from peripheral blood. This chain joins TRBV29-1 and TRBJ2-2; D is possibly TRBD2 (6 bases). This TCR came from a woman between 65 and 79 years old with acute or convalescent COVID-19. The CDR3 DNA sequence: TGCAGCGTCGGACCTCTAGCGACGAACACCGGGGAGCTGTTTTTT. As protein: CSVGPLATNTGELFF.